This TCR beta chain stems from a study of radiotherapy plus CTLA-4 blockade in lung cancer. General study results and limits: Early blood T cell clone dynamics, with interferon-beta, were reported to best predict response. Blood saw expansion of tumor-derived TCR clones after radiotherapy plus ipilimumab.

V shed 5 bases and J shed 0 bases, with 22 bases lying between them. Per germline, CDR1 SGHTA and CDR2 FQGNSA. The CDR3 has 18 residues. Profiling relied on immunoSEQ multiplex PCR, and the TCRdb table lists in-frame clones only, not all of them. The sample consists of tens of thousands of clones, roughly 85% of them appearing once. As concerns this clone: Its target is not known.

This sample comprised peripheral blood, obtained from a patient treated with radiotherapy plus ipilimumab. V gene TRBV7-2 combines with J gene TRBJ1-1; no definite D call. The receptor was isolated from a human donor with non-small cell lung cancer who had a complete response to radiotherapy plus ipilimumab. The CDR3 DNA reads TGTGCCAGCAGCCCCCGGGTCGGGCTCACACTCTTGAACACTGAAGCTTTCTTT. Amino acids: CASSPRVGLTLLNTEAFF.